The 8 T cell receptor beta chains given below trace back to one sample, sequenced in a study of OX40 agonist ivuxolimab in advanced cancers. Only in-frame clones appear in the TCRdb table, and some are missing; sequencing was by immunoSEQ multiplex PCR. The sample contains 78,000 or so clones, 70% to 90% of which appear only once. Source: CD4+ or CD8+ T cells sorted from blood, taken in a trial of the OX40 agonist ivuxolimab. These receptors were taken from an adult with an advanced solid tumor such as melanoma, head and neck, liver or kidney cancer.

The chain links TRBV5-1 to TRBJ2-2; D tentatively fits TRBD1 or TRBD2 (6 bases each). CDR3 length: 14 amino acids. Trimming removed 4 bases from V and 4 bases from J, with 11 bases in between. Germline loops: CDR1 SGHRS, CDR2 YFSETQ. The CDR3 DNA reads TGCGCCAGCAGCAGGGGGGCTTTCACCGGGGAGCTGTTTTTT. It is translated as CASSRGAFTGELFF.

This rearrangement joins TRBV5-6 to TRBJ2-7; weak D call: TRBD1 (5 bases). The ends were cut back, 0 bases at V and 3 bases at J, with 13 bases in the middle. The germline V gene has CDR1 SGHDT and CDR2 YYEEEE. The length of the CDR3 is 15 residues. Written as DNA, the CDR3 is TGTGCCAGCAGCTTGGTAGGGCCAGGGCTCTACGAGCAGTACTTC. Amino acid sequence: CASSLVGPGLYEQYF.

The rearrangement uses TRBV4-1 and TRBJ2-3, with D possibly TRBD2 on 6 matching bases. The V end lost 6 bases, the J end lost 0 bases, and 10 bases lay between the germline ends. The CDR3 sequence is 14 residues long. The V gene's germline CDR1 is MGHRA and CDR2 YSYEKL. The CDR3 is CASRGGFSTDTQYF. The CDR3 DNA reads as TGCGCCAGCAGGGGAGGCTTTAGCACAGATACGCAGTATTTT.

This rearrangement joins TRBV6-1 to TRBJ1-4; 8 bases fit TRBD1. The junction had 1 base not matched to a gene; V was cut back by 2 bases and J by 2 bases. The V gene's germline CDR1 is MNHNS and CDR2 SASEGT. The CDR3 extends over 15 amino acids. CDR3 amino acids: CASSEQGATNEKLFF. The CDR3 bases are TGTGCCAGCAGTGAACAGGGGGCCACTAATGAAAAACTGTTTTTT.

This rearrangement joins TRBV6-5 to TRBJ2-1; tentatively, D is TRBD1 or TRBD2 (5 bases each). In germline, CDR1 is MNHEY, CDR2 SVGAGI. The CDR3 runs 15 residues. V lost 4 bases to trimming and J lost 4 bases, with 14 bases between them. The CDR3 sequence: CASSLVQGPYNEQFF. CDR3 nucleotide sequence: TGTGCCAGCAGTTTAGTCCAGGGACCGTACAATGAGCAGTTCTTC.

The CDR3 protein is CASSPEAVSSYEQYF. The CDR3, as DNA: TGTGCCAGCAGCCCTGAGGCGGTGAGCTCCTACGAGCAGTACTTC. The chain recombines TRBV7-2 with TRBJ2-7; D is ambiguous. The CDR3 spans 15 residues. Trimming cost V 5 bases and J 0 bases, with 14 bases left between them. The germline V gene encodes CDR1 SGHTA and CDR2 FQGNSA.

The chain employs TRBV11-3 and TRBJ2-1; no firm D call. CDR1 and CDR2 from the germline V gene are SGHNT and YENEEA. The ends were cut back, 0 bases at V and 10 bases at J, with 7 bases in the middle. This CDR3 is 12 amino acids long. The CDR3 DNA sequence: TGTGCCAGCAGCTTAGATGACGGCGAGCAGTTCTTC. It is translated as CASSLDDGEQFF.

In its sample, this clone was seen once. DNA for the CDR3: TGTGCCAGCAGTAGACTAGCTACTACCGGGGAGCTGTTTTTT. Its protein is CASSRLATTGELFF. The gene calls are TRBV2 and TRBJ2-2, with 7 bases matching TRBD2. Germline assignment: CDR1 SNHLY and CDR2 FYNNEI. The V gene end was trimmed by 5 bases and the J gene end by 5 bases; junction bases not matched to a gene: 5. There are 14 residues in the CDR3.